This TCR beta chain was sequenced in a study of CD8+CD57+ T cells in acquired aplastic anemia. Study-wide context: Sorted CD4+ and CD8+ cells gave a mean 3.2 ug DNA, range about 0.19 to 27.4 ug. Study conclusions and caveats: Between patients and controls, CD8+ Simpson's diversity did not vary significantly. Patients and controls had in common 25 to 30 CD8+ CDR3 sequences.

The CDR3 contains 15 residues. Germline-derived CDR1 and CDR2 are DFQATT and SNEGSKA (reference sequence). V was cut by 6 bases and J by 4 bases, with 21 bases left in between. CDR3 and TCR beta VDJ profiling relied on genomic DNA as the template. TCRdb ran MiXCR on the reads and lists one entry per CDR3 protein. The sample has over 150,000 distinct CDR3 sequences, over 70% seen once. With regard to this clonotype: What it binds is not known.

Those patients picked for sequencing had displayed CD8+CD57+ cell expansion on flow cytometry. This TCR was recovered from a human donor with aplastic anemia. V and J are TRBV20-1 and TRBJ1-2; D is possibly TRBD1 (5 bases). The sequenced sample was sorted CD4+, CD8+, or CD8+CD57+ T cells (not recorded which) from PBMCs. The CDR3 region has the DNA TGCAGTGCCCTAACCCGGGTCTCGAGGGGCTATGGCTACACCTTC. Amino acid sequence: CSALTRVSRGYGYTF.